Listed below are T cell receptor beta chains from one sample, sequenced in a study of blood T cells in healthy people across ages. One entry per CDR3 protein, called by TCRdb with MiXCR from the 5' RACE reads. This repertoire shows over 1,500,000 distinct CDR3 sequences, about 39% found once; its top ten account for under 30%. The sample taken for sequencing was blood. These receptors all stem from a human donor in good health. The CDR3 runs from the conserved cysteine through the conserved F or W. A D gene is named only where the DNA matches it firmly. The size of a clone is reported for some rows only, either as once, few or many, or as a class for expanded clones.

d_gene | j_gene | abundance | v_gene | CDR3aa | CDR3nt
- | TRBJ2-1 | few | TRBV11-1 | CASSFDIFYNEQFF | TGTGCCAGCAGCTTCGACATTTTCTACAATGAGCAGTTCTTC
- | TRBJ2-3 | once | TRBV4-1 | CVSSQPSSTDTQYF | TGCGTCAGCAGCCAGCCATCTAGCACAGATACGCAGTATTTT
TRBD2 | TRBJ2-3 | - | TRBV5-1 | CASSVPSGRSTDTQYF | TGCGCCAGCAGCGTTCCTAGCGGGAGAAGCACAGATACGCAGTATTTT
TRBD1 | TRBJ1-2 | few | TRBV7-9 | CASSPEGDREGYTF | TGTGCCAGCAGCCCCGAAGGGGACAGGGAAGGCTACACCTTC
- | TRBJ2-7 | few | TRBV9 | CASSVGQGTGGYERYF | -
- | TRBJ2-7 | few | TRBV7-2 | CASSSAAGASYEQYF | TGTGCCAGCAGCTCAGCCGCAGGGGCCTCCTACGAGCAGTACTTC
- | TRBJ2-7 | - | TRBV29-1 | CSVMQGGYEQYF | TGCAGCGTTATGCAGGGGGGTTACGAGCAGTACTTC
- | TRBJ2-7 | once | TRBV5-1 | CASSLAGSGGPREQYF | TGCGCCAGCAGCTTGGCCGGGTCGGGGGGCCCCCGCGAGCAGTACTTC
TRBD1 | TRBJ2-5 | - | TRBV5-1 | CASSLRTGGTETQYF | TGCGCCAGCAGCCTCAGGACAGGGGGCACAGAGACCCAGTACTTC
TRBD2 | TRBJ2-1 | few | TRBV4-2 | CASSPRGGLNEQFF | TGTGCCAGCAGCCCGCGGGGGGGCCTAAATGAGCAGTTCTTC
TRBD1 | TRBJ2-1 | few | TRBV9 | CASSGHGTGGFYEQFF | TGTGCCAGCAGCGGCCACGGGACAGGGGGCTTTTATGAGCAGTTCTTC
- | TRBJ2-7 | - | TRBV4-1 | CASSLKDFRSSYEQYF | TGCGCCAGCAGCCTCAAGGACTTCCGAAGCTCCTACGAGCAGTACTTC
- | TRBJ2-5 | few | TRBV7-3 | CASSRNSVGVQETQYF | TGTGCCAGCAGCCGGAACTCTGTAGGGGTACAAGAGACCCAGTACTTC
- | TRBJ2-7 | - | TRBV6-5 | CASRYGRWTYEQYF | TGTGCCAGCAGGTACGGCCGATGGACCTACGAGCAGTACTTC
- | TRBJ2-3 | few | TRBV7-9 | CASSLALTQSTDTQYF | TGTGCCAGCAGCTTAGCGTTGACACAGAGCACAGATACGCAGTATTTT
- | TRBJ2-1 | few | TRBV20-1 | CSARGFGQFQNNEQFF | TGCAGTGCTAGGGGTTTCGGGCAGTTCCAAAACAATGAGCAGTTCTTC
TRBD1 | TRBJ2-5 | - | TRBV20-1 | CSARSQGAVRETQYF | TGCAGTGCTAGATCACAGGGGGCCGTAAGGGAGACCCAGTACTTC
TRBD1 | TRBJ2-3 | - | TRBV28 | CATSNYRGYVGTQYF | TGTGCCACCTCCAACTACAGGGGGTATGTGGGTACGCAGTATTTT
- | TRBJ1-4 | - | TRBV4-1 | CASSLQGSDNEKLFF | TGCGCCAGCAGCCTCCAGGGTTCAGATAATGAAAAACTGTTTTTT
- | TRBJ2-7 | - | TRBV6-2/TRBV6-3 | CASSYSMASTISTYEQYF | TGTGCCAGCAGTTACTCGATGGCCTCGACGATAAGCACCTACGAGCAGTACTTC
- | TRBJ1-6 | few | TRBV9 | CASSAGHPDSPLHF | TGTGCCAGCAGCGCCGGACACCCCGATTCACCTCTCCACTTT
- | TRBJ1-2 | - | TRBV7-2 | CASSLDIGSSGYTF | TGTGCCAGCAGCTTAGACATAGGTTCAAGTGGCTACACCTTC
TRBD2 | TRBJ2-5 | many | TRBV12-3/TRBV12-4 | CASRDWGGETQYF | TGTGCCAGCAGGGACTGGGGAGGGGAGACCCAGTACTTC
TRBD2 | TRBJ2-7 | - | TRBV7-9 | CVSSQSRVAGGPYEQYF | TGTGTCAGCAGCCAAAGCCGTGTAGCGGGGGGGCCTTACGAGCAGTACTTC
- | TRBJ2-2 | - | TRBV7-2 | CASSLFKDGELFF | TGTGCCAGCAGCTTATTCAAGGACGGGGAGCTGTTTTTT
TRBD1 | TRBJ2-7 | few | TRBV6-2/TRBV6-3 | CAGSYSQGDEQYF | TGTGCCGGCAGTTACTCTCAGGGGGACGAGCAGTACTTC
TRBD1 | TRBJ1-1 | - | TRBV3-1 | CASSHGTGEAFF | TGTGCCAGCAGCCATGGGACAGGGGAAGCTTTCTTT
- | TRBJ2-7 | - | TRBV5-1 | CASRRSPGSYEQYF | TGCGCCAGCAGGAGGTCCCCGGGGTCCTACGAGCAGTACTTC
- | TRBJ2-3 | many | TRBV24-1 | CATSESGGPTDTQYF | TGTGCCACCAGTGAGTCGGGGGGCCCCACAGATACGCAGTATTTT
- | TRBJ2-3 | few | TRBV10-3 | CATYEDTQYF | TGTGCCACATATGAAGATACGCAGTATTTT
- | TRBJ2-7 | - | TRBV2 | CASGRLSYEQYF | TGTGCCAGCGGGAGATTATCCTACGAGCAGTACTTC
TRBD1 | TRBJ1-6 | - | TRBV4-1 | CASSQQRQGGGSPLHF | TGCGCCAGCAGCCAACAAAGACAGGGCGGGGGGTCACCCCTCCACTTT
- | TRBJ1-2 | - | TRBV10-3 | CAIRSGGGDDGYTF | TGTGCCATCAGGTCAGGAGGAGGCGACGATGGCTACACCTTC
TRBD2 | TRBJ2-5 | - | TRBV13 | CASSHSGEETQYF | TGTGCCAGCAGCCATAGCGGGGAGGAGACCCAGTACTTC
- | TRBJ1-1 | - | TRBV5-1 | CASSLGGEATEAFF | TGCGCCAGCAGCTTGGGGGGGGAGGCGACTGAAGCTTTCTTT
- | TRBJ1-2 | - | TRBV20-1 | CSAETRQSGGYIF | TGCAGTGCCGAAACCCGACAAAGTGGTGGCTACATCTTC
- | TRBJ1-4 | - | TRBV7-9 | CASSLHGVGATNEKLFF | TGTGCCAGCAGCCTGCATGGGGTTGGGGCAACTAATGAAAAACTGTTTTTT
- | TRBJ1-1 | - | TRBV6-2/TRBV6-3 | CASSSIEPEAFF | TGTGCCAGCAGTTCTATTGAGCCTGAAGCTTTCTTT
- | TRBJ1-2 | many | TRBV29-1 | CSVVIQGYGYTF | TGCAGCGTTGTTATACAGGGCTATGGCTACACCTTC
- | TRBJ2-3 | few | TRBV29-1 | CSVEVTSTDTQYF | TGCAGCGTTGAGGTTACTAGCACAGATACGCAGTATTTT
TRBD2 | TRBJ2-3 | few | TRBV20-1 | CSAAPTSGPGDTQYF | TGCAGTGCTGCGCCAACTAGCGGTCCAGGAGATACGCAGTATTTT
TRBD1 | TRBJ2-7 | few | TRBV20-1 | CSAVDRRSSYEQYF | TGCAGTGCTGTGGACAGGCGGAGCTCCTACGAGCAGTACTTC
- | TRBJ2-1 | - | TRBV5-1 | CASSYALGYNEQFF | TGCGCCAGCAGCTACGCACTAGGATACAATGAGCAGTTCTTC
- | TRBJ1-2 | few | TRBV18 | CASSPQSRYGYTF | TGTGCCAGCTCACCACAGTCGCGCTATGGCTACACCTTC
- | TRBJ1-1 | - | TRBV20-1 | CSAPGLAGTEAFF | TGCAGTGCCCCGGGACTGGCGGGGACTGAAGCTTTCTTT
TRBD2 | TRBJ2-7 | - | TRBV7-2 | CASSGSSGVSYEQYF | TGTGCCAGCAGCGGAAGTAGCGGGGTTTCCTACGAGCAGTACTTC
- | TRBJ1-6 | - | TRBV20-1 | CSARTTGTFNSPLHF | TGCAGTGCTAGAACTACCGGGACCTTCAATTCACCCCTCCACTTT
TRBD1 | TRBJ2-7 | - | TRBV27 | CASSLVGTGGSEQYF | TGTGCCAGCAGTTTAGTAGGGACAGGGGGCTCGGAGCAGTACTTC
TRBD1 | TRBJ2-1 | - | TRBV4-2 | CASSQVGTGTYNEQFF | TGTGCCAGCAGCCAAGTTGGGACAGGGACCTACAATGAGCAGTTCTTC
TRBD1 | TRBJ2-3 | - | TRBV7-6 | CASSIAGTETTDTQYF | TGTGCCAGCAGCATCGCCGGGACAGAGACCACAGATACGCAGTATTTT
TRBD1 | TRBJ1-5 | many | TRBV28 | CASRTGNQPQHF | TGTGCCAGCAGGACAGGGAATCAGCCCCAGCATTTT
TRBD1 | TRBJ2-7 | few | TRBV6-5 | CASSHCDRAWSLGYEQYF | TGTGCCAGCAGTCACTGCGACAGGGCCTGGAGCTTGGGTTACGAGCAGTACTTC
TRBD1 | TRBJ2-3 | - | TRBV2 | CASNNRGRSNTQYF | TGTGCCAGCAACAACAGGGGGCGTTCAAATACGCAGTATTTT
- | TRBJ2-3 | few | TRBV7-2 | CASSADLNTDTQYF | TGTGCCAGCAGCGCAGACTTGAACACAGATACGCAGTATTTT
- | TRBJ2-3 | many | TRBV20-1 | CSASQTVTDTQYF | TGCAGTGCTAGCCAGACTGTCACAGATACGCAGTATTTT
- | TRBJ1-1 | - | TRBV5-1 | CASSPRPLSIEAFF | TGCGCCAGCAGCCCGAGGCCCCTAAGTATTGAAGCTTTCTTT
- | TRBJ2-7 | - | TRBV6-2/TRBV6-3 | CASRGSTMHEQYF | TGTGCCAGCCGGGGTTCCACGATGCACGAGCAGTACTTC
- | TRBJ2-3 | few | TRBV2 | CAIRADEYTQYF | TGTGCCATCAGAGCGGACGAGTATACGCAGTATTTT
- | TRBJ1-2 | - | TRBV12-3/TRBV12-4 | CASRPRGRSNYGYTF | TGTGCCAGCAGACCGAGGGGCAGATCTAACTATGGCTACACCTTC